This is a list of T cell receptor beta chains from one sample in a study of beta chain features in type 1 diabetes. Here immunoSEQ multiplex PCR was the method, and the copy in TCRdb shows in-frame clones only, minus some. The sample has 640,000 or so clones; about an eighth are singletons. Specimen: naive CD4+ T cells from blood. All receptors derive from a man aged 18 to 35 with type 1 diabetes. Both conserved end residues are part of each CDR3. D genes are given only for firm matches. Size values are once, few and many counts, or a class for expanded clones, and some rows have none.

J gene: TRBJ1-2
clone size: few
D gene: TRBD1
V gene: TRBV30
CDR3 protein: CAWNPDRGYGYTF

J gene: TRBJ2-7
clone size: -
D gene: TRBD1
V gene: TRBV5-1
CDR3 protein: CASSLQGSTYEQYF

J gene: TRBJ2-5
clone size: few
D gene: -
V gene: TRBV30
CDR3 protein: CAWSPGALEETQYF

J gene: TRBJ1-2
clone size: -
D gene: -
V gene: TRBV4-2
CDR3 protein: CASSQGGGGGYTF

J gene: TRBJ1-1
clone size: -
D gene: TRBD1
V gene: TRBV7-9
CDR3 protein: CASSNPRDSFKAFF

J gene: TRBJ2-7
clone size: -
D gene: -
V gene: TRBV18
CDR3 protein: CASSPPGTYEQYF

J gene: TRBJ1-1
clone size: few
D gene: -
V gene: TRBV30
CDR3 protein: CAWSRGLGGTEAFF

J gene: TRBJ2-1
clone size: few
D gene: TRBD2
V gene: TRBV7-9
CDR3 protein: CASSLLRGSGSRREQFF

J gene: TRBJ2-5
clone size: -
D gene: -
V gene: TRBV28
CDR3 protein: CASGLRDPRETQYF

J gene: TRBJ2-7
clone size: few
D gene: TRBD2
V gene: TRBV30
CDR3 protein: CAWSSSSGGEQYF

J gene: TRBJ2-5
clone size: few
D gene: -
V gene: TRBV28
CDR3 protein: CASNRLQETQYF

J gene: TRBJ1-6
clone size: few
D gene: -
V gene: TRBV7-8
CDR3 protein: CASTTNSANSPLHF

J gene: TRBJ2-2
clone size: few
D gene: -
V gene: TRBV2
CDR3 protein: CASGGTVNTGELFF

J gene: TRBJ2-7
clone size: -
D gene: -
V gene: TRBV29-1
CDR3 protein: CSVEGDWWGSYEQYF

J gene: TRBJ1-1
clone size: -
D gene: -
V gene: TRBV5-4
CDR3 protein: CASSLARGRLNTEAFF

J gene: TRBJ2-7
clone size: -
D gene: -
V gene: TRBV21-1
CDR3 protein: CASSKVWTGVHYEQYF

J gene: TRBJ2-1
clone size: many
D gene: -
V gene: TRBV7-9
CDR3 protein: CASSLSLYNEQFF

J gene: TRBJ1-6
clone size: -
D gene: -
V gene: TRBV11-1
CDR3 protein: CASRFRPNNSPLHF

J gene: TRBJ2-5
clone size: -
D gene: -
V gene: TRBV7-2
CDR3 protein: CASSFLETQYF

J gene: TRBJ2-1
clone size: -
D gene: TRBD1
V gene: TRBV25-1
CDR3 protein: CASSPGQGAYYNEQFF

J gene: TRBJ1-1
clone size: -
D gene: -
V gene: TRBV29-1
CDR3 protein: CSTRTAMNTEAFF

J gene: TRBJ2-7
clone size: -
D gene: TRBD2
V gene: TRBV28
CDR3 protein: CASLLESGRAIEQYF

J gene: TRBJ2-1
clone size: few
D gene: TRBD1
V gene: TRBV27
CDR3 protein: CASSFSGQGYNEQFF

J gene: TRBJ2-3
clone size: few
D gene: -
V gene: TRBV30
CDR3 protein: CAWSPGLLSTDTQYF

J gene: TRBJ2-1
clone size: few
D gene: -
V gene: TRBV7-9
CDR3 protein: CASSPGMSYNEQFF

J gene: TRBJ1-2
clone size: few
D gene: TRBD1
V gene: TRBV30
CDR3 protein: CAWSVHATGNYGYTF

J gene: TRBJ2-7
clone size: -
D gene: -
V gene: TRBV6-5
CDR3 protein: CASSYGAMASYEQYF

J gene: TRBJ2-1
clone size: -
D gene: -
V gene: TRBV5-1
CDR3 protein: CASSTGGSYNEQFF